This T cell receptor (beta chain) comes out of a study of vaccination and CD4 T cells after COVID-19. About the research overall: Stimulation of the cells used overlapping spike peptide pools from SARS-CoV-2 and from the common cold coronaviruses HCoV-NL63, HCoV-OC43 and HCoV-229E. Study observations and caveats: The study sampled relatively few convalescent patients and omitted early post-infection timepoints. A nonsignificant rise from roughly 21 to 40 was seen in the median number of SARS-CoV-2-reactive clonotypes.

Described treatment: approximately nine-day PBMC culture with coronavirus spike peptide pools or control peptides (ViraFEST assay). Gathered ahead of the COVID-19 pandemic (2011-2018) were the CD4+ T cells of the unexposed donor. Cultured CD4+ T-cell DNA underwent Oncomine TCR Beta short-read sequencing. Cultured CD4+ T cells were the source of extracted genomic DNA. TCRdb called the PCR reads again in MiXCR, with one record for every CDR3 protein. The data contain 9,000 to 9,500 distinct CDR3 sequences, roughly 32% of them singletons. The sample holds a few counts of this clonotype. The antigen remains undetermined. The V gene's germline CDR1 is GTSNPN and CDR2 SVGIG (reference sequence). J lost 5 bases, V lost 3 bases, and 7 bases had no gene match. The CDR3 runs to 15 residues.

This rearrangement joins TRBV30 to TRBJ1-6; TRBD1 agrees at 7 bases. Sequencing was performed on CD4+ T cells from blood, cultured in vitro. The clonotype comes from a human donor in good health. DNA of the CDR3: TGTGCCTGGAGGGGGGGCAGGGGGAATAATTCACCCCTCCACTTT. The encoded protein is CAWRGGRGNNSPLHF.